These T cell receptor beta chains were read from a single sample in a study of long-term antiretroviral therapy in people with HIV. Assay: immunoSEQ multiplex PCR; the TCRdb copy retains only in-frame clones and omits some. The sample carries 20,000 to 25,000 clones, around 80% recorded once. Specimen: unsorted PBMCs, collected 0.1 years before starting antiretroviral therapy. The receptors derive from a man between 18 and 35 years old with HIV. The CDR3 runs from the conserved cysteine through the conserved F or W. The D gene is left open where the match is weak. Size values are once, few and many counts, or a class for expanded clones, and some rows have none.

TRBJ2-1	TRBV7-9	NA	NA	CASSLTGNNEQFF	TGTGCCAGCAGCTTAACAGGGAACAATGAGCAGTTCTTC
TRBJ2-3	TRBV27	NA	TRBD2	CASSLYSGRADVFADTQYF	TGTGCCAGCAGCTTATATAGCGGGAGGGCCGATGTGTTTGCAGATACGCAGTATTTT
TRBJ2-5	TRBV28	once	NA	CASSSPEGEETQYF	TGTGCCAGCAGTTCCCCTGAGGGCGAAGAGACCCAGTACTTC
TRBJ2-7	TRBV18	NA	TRBD2	CASSPGLAGVSYEQYF	TGTGCCAGCTCACCGGGACTAGCGGGAGTTTCCTACGAGCAGTACTTC
TRBJ2-1	TRBV4-2	NA	NA	CASSQDPGVAGLEDNEQFF	TGTGCCAGCAGCCAAGATCCGGGCGTTGCTGGATTAGAGGACAATGAGCAGTTCTTC
TRBJ2-5	TRBV4-2	few	TRBD2	CASSLRGAQYF	TGTGCCAGCAGCCTCCGGGGGGCCCAGTACTTC
TRBJ2-7	TRBV19	NA	NA	CASSMAGSPTYEQYF	TGTGCCAGTAGTATGGCAGGCAGCCCGACCTACGAGCAGTACTTC
TRBJ1-2	TRBV12-5	NA	NA	CASGQRGREGYTF	TGTGCTAGTGGCCAGCGCGGCAGGGAAGGCTACACCTTC
TRBJ1-5	TRBV7-8	NA	NA	CASSLDPGRLLQPQHF	TGTGCCAGCAGCTTAGATCCAGGGAGATTGTTGCAGCCCCAGCATTTT
TRBJ2-2	TRBV5-1	NA	TRBD1	CASSFGTGVSTGELFF	TGCGCCAGCAGCTTTGGGACAGGGGTTAGCACCGGGGAGCTGTTTTTT
TRBJ1-4	TRBV7-2	once	NA	CASSFRGVTNEKLFF	TGTGCCAGCAGCTTCAGGGGTGTGACTAATGAAAAACTGTTTTTT
TRBJ1-5	TRBV27	NA	NA	CAIGRGKYSNQPQHF	TGTGCCATCGGGCGGGGAAAATATAGCAATCAGCCCCAGCATTTT
TRBJ1-3	TRBV7-6	NA	NA	CASSLTTQLFPGNTIYF	TGTGCCAGCAGCTTAACAACCCAGCTCTTCCCCGGAAACACCATATATTTT
TRBJ2-7	TRBV29-1	once	TRBD1	CSVLRTGDYEQYF	TGCAGCGTCCTACGGACAGGGGACTACGAGCAGTACTTC
TRBJ1-4	TRBV6-6	NA	NA	CASKRSNEKLFF	TGTGCCAGCAAACGGAGTAATGAAAAACTGTTTTTT
TRBJ1-1	TRBV29-1	NA	NA	CSVRGDSQNTEAFF	TGCAGCGTTCGAGGCGACAGTCAAAACACTGAAGCTTTCTTT
TRBJ2-1	TRBV7-3	NA	NA	CASSEGFTSYNEQFF	TGTGCCAGCAGCGAGGGATTTACCTCCTACAATGAGCAGTTCTTC
TRBJ1-5	TRBV6-1	NA	TRBD1	CAIRRNRGNQPQHF	TGTGCCATCCGTCGCAACAGGGGGAATCAGCCCCAGCATTTT